Each of the 31 T cell receptor beta chains below was sequenced from the same sample in a study of cytomegalovirus exposure and HLA in healthy donors. Primers: 60 Vbeta forward and 13 Jbeta reverse. Some clones are missing from TCRdb's copy, which holds only in-frame ones; the method was immunoSEQ multiplex PCR. Among under 200,000 clones listed, roughly 80% were seen once. Sequencing input: PBMCs. The receptors stem from a male donor in good health and CMV-seropositive.

In this sample, this clone turned up a few times. This chain links TRBV4-3 with TRBJ2-5; 16 bases are shared with TRBD2. V shed 0 bases, J shed 3 bases, and the junction held 10 bases outside the gene matches. The CDR3 length is 20 residues. The germline V gene encodes CDR1 LGHNA and CDR2 YSLEER. Here the CDR3 DNA reads TGCGCCAGCAGCCAAGAACGGGGACTAGCGGGAGGGCCCTGGGAAGAGACCCAGTACTTC. The encoded protein is CASSQERGLAGGPWEETQYF.

V and J are TRBV30 and TRBJ1-1, with D possibly matching TRBD1 (6 bases). This CDR3 is built from 13 residues. Germline assignment: CDR1 GTSNPN and CDR2 SVGIG (reference sequence). With 0 bases removed from V and 5 bases from J, the gap between germline ends came to 10 bases. CDR3 amino acids: CAWSVQGQTEAFF. The DNA of the CDR3 is TGTGCCTGGAGTGTACAGGGTCAGACTGAAGCTTTCTTT.

The sample holds a few counts of this clone. Germline is not matched at one junction end, which may reflect a read error. CDR3 amino acids: CACSNTARDSGNTIYF. CDR3 DNA: TGTGCCTGTAGTAACACTGCACGGGACTCTGGAAACACCATATATTTT. The chain links TRBV19 to TRBJ1-3; no firm D call. There are 16 residues in the CDR3. Germline V gives CDR1 LNHDA, CDR2 SQIVND (reference sequence).

The chain is built from TRBV28 and TRBJ1-5; D is ambiguous. Trimming shortened V by 3 bases and J by 1 base, and 4 bases separated the two germline ends. Germline V gene sequence: CDR1 MDHEN, CDR2 SYDVKM. The CDR3 contains 13 residues. CDR3 bases: TGTGCCAGCAGTTTCGGGAGCAATCAGCCCCAGCATTTT. As protein: CASSFGSNQPQHF. The whole variable domain, filled in from reference TRBV28 and TRBJ1-5, reads DVKVTQSSRYLVKRTGEKVFLECVQDMDHENMFWYRQDPGLGLRLIYFSYDVKMKEKGDIPEGYSVSREKKERFSLILESASTNQTSMYLCASSFGSNQPQHFGDGTRLSIL.

This rearrangement joins TRBV5-6 to TRBJ1-3; 8 bases fit TRBD1. The V gene end was trimmed by 4 bases and the J gene end by 0 bases; junction bases not matched to a gene: 12. In germline, CDR1 is SGHDT, CDR2 YYEEEE. The CDR3 extends over 18 amino acids. The CDR3 protein is CASSPSGTGFISGNTIYF. As DNA, the CDR3 is TGTGCCAGCAGCCCCTCCGGGACAGGCTTTATCTCTGGAAACACCATATATTTT.

This chain joins TRBV30 and TRBJ2-7; 14 bases map to TRBD2. There are 15 residues in the CDR3. V gave up 3 bases and J gave up 6 bases; unmatched junction bases: 7. CDR1 is GTSNPN, CDR2 SVGIG, per germline (reference sequence). CDR3 in DNA: TGTGCCTGGAGCTCCGGACTAGCGGGAGGAGGCGAGCAGTACTTC. Translated, it gives CAWSSGLAGGGEQYF.

The chain is built from TRBV5-1 and TRBJ2-7; 8 bases are a match to TRBD2. Trimming removed 3 bases from V and 4 bases from J; junction bases left unmatched: 21. The V gene's germline CDR1 is SGHRS and CDR2 YFSETQ. This CDR3 comprises 19 residues. As DNA, the CDR3 is TGCGCCAGCAGCTCTGAACCTCCTGAGGTAGCGGGAACGAGATACGAGCAGTACTTC. Amino acid sequence: CASSSEPPEVAGTRYEQYF. Supplemented by reference TRBV5-1 and TRBJ2-7, the full variable domain reads KAGVTQTPRYLIKTRGQQVTLSCSPISGHRSVSWYQQTPGQGLQFLFEYFSETQRNKGNFPGRFSGRQFSNSRSEMNVSTLELGDSALYLCASSSEPPEVAGTRYEQYFGPGTRLTVT.

This clone was counted a single time. The chain is built from TRBV27 and TRBJ2-3; D remains unclear. CDR1 and CDR2 from the germline V gene are MNHEY and SMNVEV (reference sequence). With 5 bases removed from V and 0 bases from J, the gap between germline ends came to 18 bases. The CDR3 has 17 residues. In nucleotides, the CDR3 is TGTGCCAGCAGTATGCCCGTTTCAGGCTCTAGCACAGATACGCAGTATTTT. This sequence encodes CASSMPVSGSSTDTQYF.

The chain links TRBV5-4 to TRBJ1-1; possibly TRBD1 for D (6 bases). Between the trimmed V and J ends, which lost 4 bases and 0 bases, there was a span of 13 bases. Per germline, CDR1 SGHNT and CDR2 YYREEE (reference sequence). The CDR3 covers 15 residues. The CDR3 loop reads CASSRGANMNTEAFF. The CDR3 DNA is TGTGCCAGCAGCCGGGGGGCAAACATGAACACTGAAGCTTTCTTT.

A single count supports this clone. This chain joins TRBV27 and TRBJ2-1, with 7 bases lining up with TRBD2. The CDR3 is 13 residues long. V trimming: 7 bases; J trimming: 2 bases; junction bases outside the gene matches: 2. Per the germline V gene, CDR1 is MNHEY and CDR2 is SMNVEV (reference sequence). The CDR3 bases are TGTGCCAGCACTAGCGGAACCTACAATGAGCAGTTCTTC. It is translated as CASTSGTYNEQFF.

This clone has a handful of counts. This chain uses TRBV30 with TRBJ2-5, with 7 positions matching TRBD1. The CDR3 loop spans 14 amino acids. The V and J ends lost 5 bases and 4 bases, in that order; junction bases with no gene match: 10. From germline, CDR1 is GTSNPN and CDR2 SVGIG (reference sequence). CDR3 protein: CAWDPGQAGETQYF. The CDR3 bases are TGTGCCTGGGATCCCGGACAGGCCGGAGAGACCCAGTACTTC.

The rearrangement uses TRBV11-2 and TRBJ2-1; TRBD2 aligns across 7 bases. V dropped 5 bases and J dropped 1; count of bases not matched to a gene: 8. There are 16 residues in the CDR3. From germline, CDR1 is SGHAT and CDR2 FQNNGV. CDR3 in amino acids: CASSPWRERSYNEQFF. The CDR3 nucleotides are TGTGCCAGCAGCCCCTGGCGGGAGAGGTCCTACAATGAGCAGTTCTTC.

The chain uses TRBV19 and TRBJ1-2; perhaps TRBD1 as D (5 bases). V lost 7 bases and J lost 4, with 13 bases in between. This CDR3 region has 13 residues. Germline CDR1 and CDR2: LNHDA and SQIVND (reference sequence). CDR3 in DNA: TGTGCCAGTAAGCCAGGGTTTGTCTATGGCTACACCTTC. It codes for CASKPGFVYGYTF.

V and J are TRBV10-3 and TRBJ1-1; the match to TRBD1 covers 7 bases. Trimming cost V 5 bases and J 4 bases; bases outside gene matches: 13. From germline, CDR1 is ENHRY and CDR2 SYGVKD. The length of the CDR3 is 16 residues. CDR3 DNA sequence: TGTGCCATCAGTCGAGGGCAGGGGGTAGTCGGCACTGAAGCTTTCTTT. This codes for CAISRGQGVVGTEAFF.

The rearrangement joins TRBV12-5 to TRBJ1-2; unclear D gene. Germline V lookup: CDR1 LGHNT, CDR2 FRNRAP. V gave up 7 bases and J gave up 3 bases, with 9 bases separating them. CDR3 length: 12 amino acids. This CDR3 is CASAAGYYGYTF. The CDR3, as DNA: TGTGCTAGTGCCGCGGGTTACTATGGCTACACCTTC.

This rearrangement joins TRBV7-2 to TRBJ2-5; TRBD2 matches 11 bases. V was pared by 5 bases and J by 0 bases, with 5 bases of the junction left unmatched. The CDR3 has 16 amino acids. The V gene's germline CDR1 is SGHTA and CDR2 FQGNSA. This CDR3 is CASSRTSGRYQETQYF. The CDR3 DNA is TGTGCCAGCAGCCGTACTAGCGGGAGATACCAAGAGACCCAGTACTTC.

The V gene is TRBV28, the J gene TRBJ2-7; unclear D gene. V lost 2 bases to trimming and J lost 0 bases, with 11 bases between them. The CDR3 spans 15 residues. Germline V gives CDR1 MDHEN, CDR2 SYDVKM. As DNA, the CDR3 is TGTGCCAGCAGTTTAGTGACACCCAGCTCCTACGAGCAGTACTTC. It codes for CASSLVTPSSYEQYF.

V and J are TRBV9 and TRBJ2-3; the match to TRBD1 covers 9 bases. The CDR3 loop spans 16 amino acids. J was trimmed by 3 bases and V by 3 bases; bases with no gene match: 8. Germline V CDR1 and CDR2: SGDLS, YYNGEE. CDR3 residues: CASSAGGQGWTDTQYF. DNA for the CDR3: TGTGCCAGCAGCGCAGGAGGACAGGGGTGGACAGATACGCAGTATTTT. Variable domain in full (rest from reference TRBV9 and TRBJ2-3): DSGVTQTPKHLITATGQRVTLRCSPRSGDLSVYWYQQSLDQGLQFLIQYYNGEERAKGNILERFSAQQFPDLHSELNLSSLELGDSALYFCASSAGGQGWTDTQYFGPGTRLTVL.

The genes are TRBV2 and TRBJ1-6, with D unclear. The V end was cut by 2 bases, the J end by 10 bases, with 12 bases between. In germline, CDR1 is SNHLY, CDR2 FYNNEI. This CDR3 has 14 residues. The CDR3 nucleotides are TGTGCCAGCAGTGAATTGCCAGGCGAATCACCCCTCCACTTT. Translation gives CASSELPGESPLHF.

This clone has just a few counts. J is TRBJ1-2 and V is TRBV9; weak D call: TRBD1 (5 bases). V was clipped by 0 bases and J by 6 bases, with 12 bases between them. The germline gives CDR1 SGDLS, CDR2 YYNGEE. The length of the CDR3 is 14 residues. In nucleotides, the CDR3 is TGTGCCAGCAGCGTAGAGGGCAGGGAAAATGGCTACACCTTC. Its translation: CASSVEGRENGYTF.

The V call is TRBV18, the J call TRBJ2-7; D is unresolved. Germline V lookup: CDR1 KGHSH, CDR2 LQKENI. This CDR3 comprises 13 residues. V was trimmed by 5 bases and J by 2 bases, leaving 10 bases between them. The CDR3 region has the DNA TGTGCCAGCTCATCAGGATCTCCCTACGAGCAGTACTTC. Residues: CASSSGSPYEQYF.

The chain recombines TRBV19 with TRBJ2-3, with a weak D call TRBD2 (6 bases). Germline lookup yields CDR1 LNHDA and CDR2 SQIVND (reference sequence). The CDR3 contains 14 residues. V lost 3 bases and J 3 bases, leaving 10 bases between the germline ends. CDR3 sequence: CASSIPGLTDTQYF. The DNA for the CDR3 is TGTGCCAGTAGTATTCCGGGACTTACAGATACGCAGTATTTT.

This clone turned up a few times. The V call is TRBV7-9, the J call TRBJ1-2; D gene ambiguous. V was shortened by 1 base and J by 11 bases, with 20 bases between the two germline ends. CDR1 is SEHNR, CDR2 FQNEAQ, per germline (reference sequence). This CDR3 is 15 amino acids long. The CDR3 sequence: CASSLVVPLAGFYTF. CDR3 nucleotide sequence: TGTGCCAGCAGCTTAGTGGTTCCCCTCGCTGGCTTTTACACCTTC.

The V gene is TRBV9, the J gene TRBJ2-3, with D possibly being TRBD2 (6 bases). V lost 0 bases, J lost 5 bases, and 10 bases lay in between. The CDR3 loop spans 14 amino acids. Germline CDR1 reads SGDLS; CDR2 reads YYNGEE. The CDR3 region has the DNA TGTGCCAGCAGCGTAGGGGACTTGGGAGATACGCAGTATTTT. Translated, it gives CASSVGDLGDTQYF.

This clone showed up just a few times. V and J are TRBV14 and TRBJ1-2; D uncertain. Trimming left V 0 bases short and J 4 bases short, with 6 bases between. Germline CDR1 reads SGHDN; CDR2 reads FVKESK. CDR3 length equals 13 residues. DNA for the CDR3: TGTGCCAGCAGCCAAGAAACGGTCTATGGCTACACCTTC. It translates to CASSQETVYGYTF.

This clone was seen only a few times. The V and J genes are TRBV19 and TRBJ1-6; 8 bases line up with TRBD1. Germline-derived CDR1 and CDR2 are LNHDA and SQIVND (reference sequence). The CDR3 is 12 amino acids. The V gene end was trimmed by 9 bases and the J gene end by 9 bases; junction bases not matched to a gene: 4. CDR3 sequence (DNA): TGTGCCAGCTCAGGGACAGGTTCACCCCTCCACTTT. The encoded protein is CASSGTGSPLHF.

The chain uses TRBV6-4 and TRBJ2-7, with TRBD1 identical over 10 bases. Looked up from germline, CDR1 is MRHNA and CDR2 is SNTAGT. Trimming took 6 bases from V and 1 from J; bases not matched to a gene: 9. The CDR3 covers 16 residues. The CDR3 nucleotides are TGTGCCAGCAGCCGCTATGGGACAGGGGAATCCTACGAGCAGTACTTC. This codes for CASSRYGTGESYEQYF.

Comment on this clone: At one boundary the junction diverges from the germline segment, which might be a read error. The CDR3 region is CSSSSGTGGNEQYF. The CDR3 DNA reads as TGTTCCAGCAGCTCCGGGACAGGGGGAAACGAGCAGTACTTC. This rearrangement joins TRBV7-9 to TRBJ2-7; 11 nucleotides line up with TRBD1. Germline V CDR1 and CDR2: SEHNR, FQNEAQ (reference sequence). The CDR3 runs to 14 residues.

As for this clone: The junction departs from the called germline gene at one end, perhaps through a read error. This chain uses TRBV11-2 with TRBJ2-7; 7 positions agree with TRBD2. The germline V gene encodes CDR1 SGHAT and CDR2 FQNNGV. The CDR3 covers 15 residues. In DNA, the CDR3 is TGTGCCACCAGCTTAGTCTGGACTAGATCCTACGAGCAGTACTTC. Protein product: CATSLVWTRSYEQYF.

In this sample, this clone turned up a few times. The chain joins TRBV18 to TRBJ2-4; D not certain. V was cut by 2 bases and J by 6 bases, with 5 bases left in between. CDR1 and CDR2 from the germline V gene are KGHSH and LQKENI. The CDR3 covers 12 residues. CDR3 region: CASSPTVNIQYF. As DNA, the CDR3 is TGTGCCAGCTCACCAACAGTAAACATTCAGTACTTC.

This sequence joins TRBV6-5 and TRBJ1-2, with D tentatively TRBD1 (6 bases). The germline V gene has CDR1 MNHEY and CDR2 SVGAGI. V lost 2 bases, J lost 6 bases, and 13 bases lay in between. The length of the CDR3 is 14 residues. The CDR3 here is CASSYDWGLDGYTF. CDR3 sequence (DNA): TGTGCCAGCAGTTACGATTGGGGGCTTGATGGCTACACCTTC.